This T cell receptor (beta chain) derives from a study of untreated major depressive disorder (dated by TCRdb to 2016 to 2018). At the level of the whole study: This cross-sectional case-control study compared T cell phenotype and TCR repertoire between antidepressant-free major depressive disorder patients and individually matched non-depressed controls. The TCRbeta sequencing followed up on differences in Vbeta 5.1, Vbeta 11 and Vbeta 22 usage that flow cytometry had shown in the whole cohort. Points the paper makes about the study in general: In the sequencing data, TRBV25-01 and TRBV02-01 usage matched the flow-cytometry pattern without reaching statistical significance. A comparatively small study sample was produced by the strict matching and exclusion criteria, and the generalizability of findings was thereby limited. In every sequenced subject, all of the top five TRBV05-01 clones were private clones. For the sequencing comparisons, one-tailed planned tests were applied to only three preselected Vbeta families. Sequencing confirmed higher TRBV05-01 (Vbeta 5.1) usage among CD4+ T cells of depressed patients than controls, with p = 0.040 in a one-tailed test.

Every depressed patient was matched in pairs with a non-depressed control on sex, age, current smoking status and body mass index. Every participant was of European descent. A DSM-IV diagnosis of major depressive disorder and a Hamilton Rating Scale for Depression score of at least 18 were present in all patients. Patients had been free of any psychiatric medication, including antidepressants, for at least 8 weeks before enrollment. Depression severity among patients ranged from moderate to severe. Major medical conditions, Axis I/II comorbidities, regular medication or illicit drug use, and drinking over 100 g alcohol weekly were applied as exclusion criteria for all participants. Approximately 30 ml of peripheral blood was drawn into EDTA tubes from each participant. Thawed PBMCs underwent magnetic negative selection with the BD IMag Human CD4 T Lymphocyte Enrichment Set to purify CD4+ T cells. A purity of around 96% was typically achieved with the CD4+ enrichment method, as confirmed by flow cytometry. TCRbeta sequencing was performed on a subgroup of about 5 case-control pairs selected blind to chemokine receptor expression and flow-cytometric repertoire skewing results. All blood samples were collected in the morning at 8:00 a.m., and PBMCs were isolated by Ficoll-Hypaque gradient centrifugation. PBMCs were cryopreserved by gradual cooling to -80°C and stored in liquid nitrogen until assayed.

In the case of this clone: Its specific antigen is unknown. No base-level quality is on record; no much larger clone is a single base apart.

The Qiagen DNeasy Blood and Tissue Kit was used to extract total genomic DNA from purified CD4+ T cells. Following immunoSEQ immunosequencing protocols, the TCRbeta CDR3 region, as defined by IMGT, was amplified and sequenced. The study's own analysis went as follows. The immunoSEQ service preprocessed the raw sequence data to correct PCR and sequencing errors. The sequence data were loaded into the immunoSEQ Analyzer and then analyzed further using VDJtools v1.0.7. The paired Wilcoxon signed-rank test was applied to assess differences between patients and controls. In TCRdb, the immuneACCESS table is reduced to in-frame sequences with V and J assigned. These tables do not hold every clone; where another copy was compared, an unresolved V gene accounts for under half, and the others remain unexplained. V and J calls and clone size are copied from that table; D and trimming were computed from the DNA. Recorded for this sample are some 25,000 clones; approximately 90% of them occurred a single time. Of the sample, over 0.6% is held by the ten largest clones.

Clipping removes 6 bases from V and 1 base from J, with 3 as the unmatched junction base count. Reading from cysteine to phenylalanine, the CDR3 counts 15 amino acids. Only the CDR3 part of the read is kept: 45 bases, read in frame from the first base. Reading the germline V gene gives CDR1 SNHLY and CDR2 FYNNEI. Input material: CD4+ T cells from PBMCs. The TCR comes from a woman under 40 with major depressive disorder. The chain is assembled from TRBV2 and TRBJ1-5; TRBD1 fits 10 bases in the junction. CDR3 loop: CASRGQGLSNQPQHF. The DNA sequence is as follows: TGTGCCAGCAGGGGACAGGGGTTGAGCAATCAGCCCCAGCATTTT.